The 12 T cell receptor beta chains presented below share a single source sample, sequenced in a study of T cell repertoires in cytomegalovirus infection. TCRdb passed the reads through MiXCR, listing each CDR3 protein once. The sample lists about 450,000 distinct CDR3 sequences, around 32% seen once, with roughly 13% in the top ten. Source material: PBMCs. The source of these receptors is a human donor in good health (CMV status not recorded). Some clones in this sample may be carry-over from other donors' samples.

This clonotype turned up a few times. The chain employs TRBV6-2 or TRBV6-3 and TRBJ2-7, with D tentatively TRBD1 (5 bases). This CDR3 region has 15 residues. Germline V gives CDR1 MNHEY, CDR2 SVGEGT. The V end was cut by 6 bases, the J end by 4 bases, with 19 bases between. This CDR3 reads CASRPGWGLAYEQYF. CDR3 nucleotides: TGTGCCAGCAGGCCTGGTTGGGGCCTGGCATACGAGCAGTACTTC.

The rearrangement links TRBV4-1 to TRBJ1-6; D is ambiguous. The V gene lost 1 base and the J gene lost 8 bases, with 9 bases spanning the gap. Germline V lookup: CDR1 MGHRA, CDR2 YSYEKL. The CDR3 spans 14 residues. CDR3 sequence: CASSQGPVDSPLHF. In DNA form, the CDR3 reads TGCGCCAGCAGCCAAGGCCCAGTCGATTCACCCCTCCACTTT.

The chain uses TRBV12-3 or TRBV12-4 and TRBJ2-7, with TRBD1 identical over 7 bases. V was clipped by 0 bases and J by 5 bases; unmatched bases: 1. The CDR3 loop spans 13 amino acids. This chain's CDR3 is CASSLAGQNEQYF. The CDR3 DNA reads as TGTGCCAGCAGTTTAGCGGGACAGAACGAGCAGTACTTC.

This clonotype came up many times. The rearrangement uses TRBV7-6 and TRBJ2-2; D gene unclear. The CDR3 has 16 amino acids. The V end lost 1 base, the J end lost 2 bases, and 11 bases lay between the germline ends. Germline CDR1 is SGHVS and CDR2 is FNYEAQ. CDR3 DNA: TGTGCCAGCAGCTTAGATGGCAGGCCAAACACCGGGGAGCTGTTTTTT. Amino acids: CASSLDGRPNTGELFF.

On this clonotype: An end of the junction differs from the germline gene, which may be a read error. V is TRBV15 and J is TRBJ1-5, with a weak D call TRBD1 (6 bases). This CDR3 contains 16 residues. CDR1 LNHNV and CDR2 YYDKDF come from the germline V gene (reference sequence). The CDR3 loop reads CATSRDRSGGNQPPPF. In DNA form, the CDR3 reads TGTGCAACCAGCAGAGATCGGTCGGGGGGCAATCAGCCCCCGCCTTTT.

For this clonotype: This clone may be a read error of a much larger clone one base away. The gene calls are TRBV12-3 or TRBV12-4 and TRBJ1-2; a possible D gene is TRBD1 (5 bases). The CDR3 runs to 14 residues. Trimming left V 6 bases short and J 6 bases short, with 17 bases between. This CDR3 reads CASSKRGRYDGYTF. CDR3 nucleotides: TGTGCCAGCAGCAAAAGGGGCAGGTACGATGGCTACACCTTC.

This clonotype was seen once. Since no conserved phenylalanine or tryptophan closes the CDR3, a read error is the likely cause. V gene TRBV24-1 combines with J gene TRBJ2-5; unclear D gene. The CDR3 totals 12 residues. CDR1 and CDR2 (germline): KGHDR, SFDVKD. CDR3 nucleotides: TGTGCCAACAGTGACCTGACTGGGGCCCAGTACTGC. Encoded protein: CANSDLTGAQYC.

Remarks on this clonotype: A much larger clonotype is one base distant, so this may be a read error. This chain links TRBV7-9 with TRBJ1-3; no definite D call. V was pared by 4 bases and J by 0 bases, with 16 bases between. This CDR3 comprises 17 residues. Germline CDR1 is SEHNR and CDR2 is FQNEAQ (reference sequence). CDR3 in DNA: TGTGCCAGCAGCTGCCACCCGACGGGCAGCTCTGGAAACACCATATATTTT. Residues: CASSCHPTGSSGNTIYF.

The DNA for the CDR3 is TGTGCCAGCAGTTTAGAAGAACAGATCTATGGCTACACCTTC. Translation: CASSLEEQIYGYTF. This sequence joins TRBV28 and TRBJ1-2; D gene unclear. The CDR3 has 14 residues. Germline CDR1 MDHEN, CDR2 SYDVKM. V lost 2 bases, J lost 4 bases, and 11 bases lay in between.

This clonotype has just a few counts. The gene calls are TRBV5-1 and TRBJ2-2; D not resolved. V lost 0 bases and J lost 6, with 9 bases in between. Germline V lookup: CDR1 SGHRS, CDR2 YFSETQ. This CDR3 contains 14 residues. The CDR3 nucleotides are TGCGCCAGCAGCTTGGCCGCCATGGCCGGGGAGCTGTTTTTT. Encoded protein: CASSLAAMAGELFF.

The J gene is TRBJ2-7, the V gene TRBV20-1, with a tentative D call TRBD1 (6 bases). The CDR3 extends over 13 amino acids. The germline gives CDR1 DFQATT, CDR2 SNEGSKA (reference sequence). V was cut by 5 bases and J by 6 bases, with 17 bases left in between. CDR3 loop: CSARTGSGSEQYF. In nucleotides, the CDR3 is TGCAGTGCTCGAACAGGGTCAGGCAGCGAGCAGTACTTC.

This clonotype was counted at least ten times. CDR3 residues: CASSAESSYNEQFF. The CDR3 nucleotides read TGTGCCAGCAGCGCGGAAAGCTCCTACAATGAGCAGTTCTTC. The chain is built from TRBV7-2 and TRBJ2-1; D remains ambiguous. The CDR3 loop spans 14 amino acids. V lost 5 bases, J lost 0 bases, and 8 bases lay in between. In germline, CDR1 is SGHTA, CDR2 FQGNSA.